This T cell receptor (beta chain) was captured by sequencing in a study of CD8 T cells in ankylosing spondylitis. Study-level findings and limits: A TCR beta motif of several highly homologous variants appeared characteristic of ankylosing spondylitis blood.

Quantitative 5'-RACE was performed with molecular barcodes, and it yielded the TCR beta libraries. TCRdb independently ran MiXCR on the 5' RACE reads; one entry per CDR3 protein. The sample has some 200,000 distinct CDR3 sequences, about 13% seen once. Deletions cut 3 bases from V and 4 bases from J, with 12 bases between. The germline gives CDR1 SEHNR, CDR2 FQNEAQ (reference sequence). CDR3 length: 14 amino acids. Only a few counts were recorded for this clonotype. Its specificity is not known. This TCR was sampled from a male donor with ankylosing spondylitis or in good health (not recorded which). What was sequenced was blood, either unsorted or a sorted T cell fraction (not recorded which). The chain combines TRBV7-9 with TRBJ1-1; perhaps TRBD1 as D (5 bases). CDR3 sequence reads: CASSFSGRPTEAFF. In DNA form, the CDR3 reads TGTGCCAGCAGCTTTTCAGGGAGGCCCACTGAAGCTTTCTTT.